These 2 T cell receptor beta chains were all obtained from the same sample, sequenced in a study of Ad26.COV2.S vaccination and SARS-CoV-2 variants. Sequenced by immunoSEQ multiplex PCR; TCRdb stores in-frame clones only, minus some. The profile covers fewer than 400,000 clones, with 75% to 90% appearing a single time and around 5.5% taken by the ten largest. Treatment denoted: about 20 received Ad26.COV2.S at low or high dose, single or two shots; about 5 received placebo; per-sample allocation not given. Day 63 following the first vaccine or placebo injection was when the samples were taken. This material consisted of peripheral blood, taken in a trial of Ad26.COV2.S vaccine versus placebo. The receptors stem from a person aged 18 to 65 who received the Ad26.COV2.S COVID-19 vaccine or a placebo.

J is TRBJ1-6 and V is TRBV27; D is perhaps TRBD1 (6 bases). Germline V gene sequence: CDR1 MNHEY, CDR2 SMNVEV (reference sequence). The V gene lost 4 bases and the J gene lost 7 bases, with 11 bases spanning the gap. CDR3 size: 14 residues. CDR3 region: CASSSHRANSPLHF. The CDR3 nucleotides read TGTGCCAGCAGTTCCCACAGGGCCAATTCACCCCTCCACTTT.

The CDR3 reads CASSRGQAGANVLTF. DNA of the CDR3: TGTGCCAGCAGCCGCGGACAGGCTGGGGCCAACGTCCTGACTTTC. The chain carries TRBV7-6 and TRBJ2-6, with TRBD1 matching 7 bases. Trimming cost V 5 bases and J 2 bases; bases outside gene matches: 3. In germline, CDR1 is SGHVS, CDR2 FNYEAQ. CDR3 length: 15 amino acids.